This TCR beta chain was profiled in a study of blood T cell repertoires in COVID-19. As originally analysed: How many nucleated cells were present was estimated from reference gene primer amplification. Only in-frame clones appear in the TCRdb table, and some are missing; sequencing was by immunoSEQ multiplex PCR. V and J calls and clone size come straight from that table; D and trimming were deduced from the DNA. The sample has tens of thousands of clones, over 75% seen once. The sequence derives from a man aged 45-60 years with active COVID-19. Sequencing used peripheral blood.

CDR3: CASSFQGRHNSPLHF. DNA of the CDR3: TGTGCCAGCAGTTTCCAGGGTCGCCATAATTCACCCCTCCACTTT. The V and J genes are TRBV6-2 or TRBV6-3 and TRBJ1-6, with a weak D call TRBD1 (5 bases). CDR3 length: 15 residues. The ends were cut back, 4 bases at V and 5 bases at J, with 12 bases in the middle. Germline V gives CDR1 MNHEY, CDR2 SVGEGT.